These 29 T cell receptor beta chains originate from one sample sequenced in a study of blood T cell repertoires in COVID-19. The assay was immunoSEQ multiplex PCR, and TCRdb's table has in-frame clones only and misses some. In the table there are under 70,000 clones, just over 85% of which are singletons. The sample was peripheral blood. These receptors were collected from an older woman with COVID-19, enrolled during active disease.

The gene calls are TRBV11-3 and TRBJ2-2; 12 positions agree with TRBD2. Per germline, CDR1 SGHNT and CDR2 YENEEA. CDR3 size: 19 residues. The V segment lost 3 bases and the J segment 6 bases; nucleotides outside the gene matches: 14. The CDR3 spells CASSFRHPLTSGSAGELFF. CDR3 DNA sequence: TGTGCCAGCAGCTTTAGACATCCCCTGACTAGCGGGAGTGCCGGGGAGCTGTTTTTT.

The CDR3 bases are TGTGCCAGCAGCCTGACAGAGAGCTCCTACAATGAGCAGTTCTTC. Its protein product is CASSLTESSYNEQFF. This chain connects TRBV7-9 to TRBJ2-1, with D possibly matching TRBD1 (5 bases). Deletions cut 5 bases from V and 0 bases from J, with 11 bases between. This CDR3 has 15 amino acids. Germline-derived CDR1 and CDR2 are SEHNR and FQNEAQ (reference sequence).

The chain couples TRBV11-2 to TRBJ2-1; no reliable D call. V dropped 3 bases and J dropped 8 bases, with 17 bases sitting between them. Germline loops: CDR1 SGHAT, CDR2 FQNNGV. This CDR3 spans 15 amino acids. The CDR3 coding sequence is TGTGCCAGCAGCTTTGAAGGCAGAGACTCCGATGAGCAGTTCTTC. Translating it yields CASSFEGRDSDEQFF.

V usage is TRBV19 and J usage is TRBJ2-2, with D possibly matching TRBD2 (6 bases). This CDR3 comprises 15 residues. Per germline, CDR1 LNHDA and CDR2 SQIVND (reference sequence). The V end lost 5 bases, the J end lost 4 bases, and 14 bases lay between the germline ends. CDR3 coding DNA: TGTGCCAGTAGTCGCGGGGTTATTAGCACCGGGGAGCTGTTTTTT. As protein: CASSRGVISTGELFF. Drawing the rest from reference TRBV19 and TRBJ2-2, the complete variable domain is DGGITQSPKYLFRKEGQNVTLSCEQNLNHDAMYWYRQDPGQGLRLIYYSQIVNDFQKGDIAEGYSVSREKKESFPLTVTSAQKNPTAFYLCASSRGVISTGELFFGEGSRLTVL.

The chain links TRBV11-2 to TRBJ2-5, with D tentatively TRBD2 (6 bases). The CDR3 is 15 residues long. From germline, CDR1 is SGHAT and CDR2 FQNNGV. V lost 5 bases and J lost 4, with 17 bases in between. CDR3 bases: TGTGCCAGCAGCCCAGGGACCCAGGGAGGAGAGACCCAGTACTTC. The encoded protein is CASSPGTQGGETQYF.

This CDR3 is CASSQVGTGGRRKLFF. CDR3 nucleotides: TGCGCCAGCAGCCAAGTGGGCACAGGGGGCCGGAGAAAACTGTTTTTT. The V gene is TRBV4-3, the J gene TRBJ1-4, with 9 bases that match TRBD1. Trimming took 1 base from V and 10 from J; bases not matched to a gene: 10. Germline loops: CDR1 LGHNA, CDR2 YSLEER. This CDR3 is built from 16 residues.

The chain has TRBV6-5 and TRBJ2-2; tentative D call: TRBD2 (5 bases). There are 13 residues in the CDR3. The V gene lost 5 bases and the J gene lost 4 bases, with 8 bases spanning the gap. CDR1 is MNHEY, CDR2 SVGAGI, per germline. This CDR3 reads CASSRDFTGELFF. The CDR3 region has the DNA TGTGCCAGCAGTCGGGATTTCACCGGGGAGCTGTTTTTT.

The genes are TRBV19 and TRBJ2-5, with TRBD1 as a possible D gene (6 bases). V was trimmed by 5 bases and J by 4 bases, leaving 14 bases between them. The CDR3 contains 14 residues. The germline V gene encodes CDR1 LNHDA and CDR2 SQIVND (reference sequence). This chain's CDR3 is CASSLTGTGETQYF. The CDR3 DNA reads TGTGCCAGTAGTTTGACAGGAACTGGAGAGACCCAGTACTTC.

This clone came up once. The chain links TRBV4-1 to TRBJ1-5; D not resolved. V lost 4 bases and J lost 7, with 11 bases in between. CDR1 is MGHRA, CDR2 YSYEKL, per germline. The CDR3 is 13 amino acids. CDR3 residues: CASSLLGTQPQHF. CDR3 nucleotides: TGCGCCAGCAGCCTCCTGGGCACCCAGCCCCAGCATTTT.

The J gene is TRBJ2-1, the V gene TRBV7-9, with D maybe TRBD2 (6 bases). Germline assignment: CDR1 SEHNR and CDR2 FQNEAQ (reference sequence). This CDR3 region has 15 residues. The V and J ends lost 1 base and 8 bases respectively, with 15 bases between them. CDR3 DNA: TGTGCCAGCAGCTTAGATAACGGGAGTACCGATGAGCAGTTCTTC. Translation: CASSLDNGSTDEQFF.

V and J are TRBV3-1 (or the pseudogene TRBV3-2) and TRBJ1-1; no firm D call. CDR3 length: 18 amino acids. The ends were cut back, 2 bases at V and 4 bases at J, with 23 bases in the middle. Germline-derived CDR1 and CDR2 are LGHDT and YNNKEL (reference sequence). CDR3 DNA sequence: TGTGCCAGCAGCCAACTTAGACTCGGGATCCGGGGATCCACTGAAGCTTTCTTT. Its protein product is CASSQLRLGIRGSTEAFF.

This rearrangement joins TRBV6-1 to TRBJ1-3; 11 nucleotides agree with TRBD1. Germline-derived CDR1 and CDR2 are MNHNS and SASEGT. With V trimmed by 5 bases and J by 7 bases, 4 bases remained unmatched. The CDR3 has 14 residues. For the CDR3, the DNA is TGTGCCAGCAGTTCCCGGGACAGGGGGAACACCATATATTTT. Translating gives CASSSRDRGNTIYF.

The chain combines TRBV30 with TRBJ1-1, with a weak D call TRBD1 (5 bases). Germline assignment: CDR1 GTSNPN and CDR2 SVGIG (reference sequence). The CDR3 has 11 amino acids. The V end lost 0 bases, the J end lost 7 bases, and 6 bases lay between the germline ends. CDR3 DNA: TGTGCCTGGAGTGTACAGGTTGAAGCTTTCTTT. Protein product: CAWSVQVEAFF.

The chain combines TRBV2 with TRBJ2-1, with TRBD1 matching 12 bases. Germline-derived CDR1 and CDR2 are SNHLY and FYNNEI. Trimming removed 8 bases from V and 7 bases from J; junction bases left unmatched: 9. The CDR3 has 15 residues. CDR3 sequence: CASRPRDRGRNEQFF. CDR3 sequence (DNA): TGTGCCAGCCGTCCCCGGGACAGGGGGCGGAATGAGCAGTTCTTC.

The rearrangement joins TRBV6-5 to TRBJ1-1; no firm D call. Trimming left V 3 bases short and J 5 bases short, with 10 bases between. Germline V gene data show CDR1 as MNHEY and CDR2 as SVGAGI. CDR3 size: 13 residues. In nucleotides, the CDR3 is TGTGCCAGCAGTTATACCCTAGATACTGAAGCTTTCTTT. It yields the protein CASSYTLDTEAFF.

The rearrangement joins TRBV25-1 to TRBJ1-1; D ambiguous. The V and J ends lost 6 bases and 0 bases respectively, with 8 bases between them. Germline lookup yields CDR1 MGHDK and CDR2 SYGVNS. This CDR3 has 13 amino acids. The CDR3 sequence is CASSRGMNTEAFF. The CDR3 nucleotides are TGTGCCAGCAGCCGGGGAATGAACACTGAAGCTTTCTTT. Combining the CDR3 with reference TRBV25-1 and TRBJ1-1 gives the whole variable domain EADIYQTPRYLVIGTGKKITLECSQTMGHDKMYWYQQDPGMELHLIHYSYGVNSTEKGDLSSESTVSRIRTEHFPLTLESARPSHTSQYLCASSRGMNTEAFFGQGTRLTVV.

This clone has more than one count but fewer than ten. The chain recombines TRBV28 with TRBJ1-2, with D tentatively TRBD1 (5 bases). The CDR3 is made up of 15 amino acids. Germline values: CDR1 MDHEN, CDR2 SYDVKM. Deletions cut 4 bases from V and 1 base from J, with 13 bases between. In DNA, the CDR3 is TGTGCCAGCAGTTCAGGGCCTCTGGATAACTATGGCTACACCTTC. It yields the protein CASSSGPLDNYGYTF.

This clone was seen just once. The chain links TRBV7-6 to TRBJ2-6, with TRBD1 matching 10 bases. This CDR3 spans 18 amino acids. V lost 7 bases and J lost 4; bases outside the gene matches: 13. The germline V gene encodes CDR1 SGHVS and CDR2 FNYEAQ. CDR3 nucleotide sequence: TGTGCCAGCACCAATCCCGGGACAGGGGCGCGGGGGGCCAACGTCCTGACTTTC. It yields the protein CASTNPGTGARGANVLTF. The variable domain in full, completed from reference TRBV7-6 and TRBJ2-6, reads GAGVSQSPRYKVTKRGQDVALRCDPISGHVSLYWYRQALGQGPEFLTYFNYEAQQDKSGLPNDRFSAERPEGSISTLTIQRTEQRDSAMYRCASTNPGTGARGANVLTFGAGSRLTVL.

This chain joins TRBV28 and TRBJ1-1, with D unclear. Trimming stripped 1 base from V and 1 base from J, with 10 bases between. The length of the CDR3 is 15 residues. CDR1 is MDHEN and CDR2 is SYDVKM in the germline V gene. The CDR3 DNA reads TGTGCCAGCAGTTTATCGGTAGTCACGAACACTGAAGCTTTCTTT. Protein product: CASSLSVVTNTEAFF.

This clone was observed a few times. The gene calls are TRBV15 and TRBJ2-1; 13 bases align to TRBD2. The CDR3 covers 16 residues. Germline V gene lookup returns CDR1 LNHNV and CDR2 YYDKDF (reference sequence). The J segment lost 9 bases and the V segment lost 0 bases, leaving 5 bases of the junction unmatched. CDR3 sequence reads: CATSRDWGLAGFEQFF. The CDR3 nucleotides read TGTGCCACCAGCAGAGATTGGGGACTAGCGGGGTTTGAGCAGTTCTTC. The complete variable domain, with remaining parts taken from reference TRBV15 and TRBJ2-1, reads DAMVIQNPRYQVTQFGKPVTLSCSQTLNHNVMYWYQQKSSQAPKLLFHYYDKDFNNEADTPDNFQSRRPNTSFCFLDIRSPGLGDTAMYLCATSRDWGLAGFEQFFGPGTRLTVL.

This chain uses TRBV12-3 or TRBV12-4 with TRBJ2-1; 10 bases align to TRBD2. The CDR3 consists of 12 residues. The V segment lost 6 bases and the J segment 13 bases; nucleotides outside the gene matches: 6. As DNA, the CDR3 is TGTGCCAGCAGCGACGGGACTAGCGAACAGTTCTTC. This encodes CASSDGTSEQFF.

V and J are TRBV7-2 and TRBJ2-3, with a tentative D call TRBD2 (6 bases). The germline gives CDR1 SGHTA, CDR2 FQGNSA. The CDR3 has 19 residues. Trimming removed 2 bases from V and 2 bases from J, with 23 bases in between. The DNA of the CDR3 is TGTGCCAGCAGCTTAAGTTCATCGGGACTCCCCCTACCCACAGATACGCAGTATTTT. It codes for CASSLSSSGLPLPTDTQYF.

This sequence joins TRBV6-2 or TRBV6-3 and TRBJ1-5, with D unresolved. The CDR3 totals 15 residues. CDR1 MNHEY and CDR2 SVGEGT come from the germline V gene. Trimming cost V 2 bases and J 1 base, with 9 bases left between them. CDR3 DNA: TGTGCCAGCAGTTACGTGGCAGCGAGCAATCAGCCCCAGCATTTT. It yields the protein CASSYVAASNQPQHF.

V usage is TRBV7-9 and J usage is TRBJ2-7, with a tentative D call TRBD2 (6 bases). CDR3 size: 15 residues. Looked up from germline, CDR1 is SEHNR and CDR2 is FQNEAQ (reference sequence). Deletions cut 1 base from V and 4 bases from J, with 14 bases between. CDR3 region: CASSLVIGGSYEQYF. DNA of the CDR3: TGTGCCAGCAGCTTAGTGATCGGAGGGTCATACGAGCAGTACTTC.

Here the CDR3 reads CAISEFLQGAEGYTF. CDR3 coding DNA: TGTGCCATCAGTGAGTTCTTACAGGGGGCAGAAGGCTACACCTTC. This chain joins TRBV10-3 and TRBJ1-2, with 9 nucleotides matching TRBD1. The V and J ends lost 1 base and 8 bases, in that order; junction bases with no gene match: 8. Germline V gene lookup returns CDR1 ENHRY and CDR2 SYGVKD. This CDR3 comprises 15 residues.

The chain links TRBV15 to TRBJ1-4, with D perhaps TRBD1 (5 bases). V was clipped by 0 bases and J by 8 bases, with 22 bases between them. This CDR3 has 18 amino acids. CDR1 is LNHNV and CDR2 is YYDKDF in the germline V gene (reference sequence). Here the CDR3 reads CATSRDLRRGQGREKLFF. CDR3 DNA sequence: TGTGCCACCAGCAGAGATCTAAGGCGGGGCCAGGGTCGCGAAAAACTGTTTTTT.

The rearrangement joins TRBV7-9 to TRBJ2-3; no firm D call. V was cut by 5 bases and J by 9 bases, with 12 bases left in between. Germline V gives CDR1 SEHNR, CDR2 FQNEAQ (reference sequence). The CDR3 loop spans 12 amino acids. The CDR3 bases are TGTGCCAGCAGCCGTTACGAGGTAACGCAGTATTTT. This translates into CASSRYEVTQYF.

The gene calls are TRBV11-3 and TRBJ1-2; possible D gene TRBD1, 6 bases. Trimming shortened V by 8 bases and J by 2 bases, and 18 bases separated the two germline ends. The CDR3 covers 15 residues. Germline CDR1 is SGHNT and CDR2 is YENEEA. Here the CDR3 reads CASGWRGGANYGYTF. The CDR3 DNA reads TGTGCCAGCGGCTGGAGGGGGGGAGCCAACTATGGCTACACCTTC.

The genes are TRBV29-1 and TRBJ1-2, with 7 bases that match TRBD1. V was clipped by 4 bases and J by 4 bases; unmatched bases: 9. From germline, CDR1 is SQVTM and CDR2 ANQGSEA. This CDR3 comprises 14 residues. The CDR3 nucleotides are TGCAGCGTTGCCCGGGACAGAACCCTCTATGGCTACACCTTC. Translation: CSVARDRTLYGYTF.